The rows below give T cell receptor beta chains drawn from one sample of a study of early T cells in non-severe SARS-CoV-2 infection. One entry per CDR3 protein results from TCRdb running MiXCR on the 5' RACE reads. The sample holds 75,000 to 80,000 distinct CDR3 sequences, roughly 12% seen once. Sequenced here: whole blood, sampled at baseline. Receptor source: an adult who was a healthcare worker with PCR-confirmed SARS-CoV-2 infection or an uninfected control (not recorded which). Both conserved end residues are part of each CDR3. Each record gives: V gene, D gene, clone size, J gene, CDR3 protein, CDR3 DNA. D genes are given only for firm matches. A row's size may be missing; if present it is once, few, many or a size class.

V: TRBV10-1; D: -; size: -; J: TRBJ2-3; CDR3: CASSESRTGDTQYF; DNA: TGCGCCAGCAGTGAGTCCCGAACGGGAGATACGCAGTATTTT
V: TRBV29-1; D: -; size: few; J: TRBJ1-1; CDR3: CSAWRGLNTEAFF; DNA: TGCAGCGCCTGGAGGGGGTTGAACACTGAAGCTTTCTTT
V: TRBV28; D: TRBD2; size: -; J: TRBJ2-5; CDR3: CASSMTGGQETQYF; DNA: TGTGCCAGCAGTATGACGGGGGGCCAAGAGACCCAGTACTTC
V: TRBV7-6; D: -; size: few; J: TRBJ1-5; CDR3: CASSLTPYSNQPQHF; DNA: TGTGCCAGCAGCCTGACACCTTATAGCAATCAGCCCCAGCATTTT
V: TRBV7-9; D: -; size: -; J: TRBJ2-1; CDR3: CASSLMGFSGNNEQFF; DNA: TGTGCCAGCAGCTTAATGGGTTTCTCGGGGAACAATGAGCAGTTCTTC
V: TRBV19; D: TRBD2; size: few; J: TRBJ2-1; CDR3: CASSIGGGPYNEQFF; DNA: TGTGCCAGTAGTATCGGCGGGGGGCCCTACAATGAGCAGTTCTTC
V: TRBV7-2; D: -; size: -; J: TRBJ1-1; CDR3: CASSTVMDTEAFF; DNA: TGTGCCAGCAGCACGGTAATGGACACTGAAGCTTTCTTT
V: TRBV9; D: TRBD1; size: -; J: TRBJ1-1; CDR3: CASSVVRRLQGGEGAFF; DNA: TGTGCCAGCAGCGTAGTAAGGCGGCTGCAGGGGGGAGAAGGAGCTTTCTTT
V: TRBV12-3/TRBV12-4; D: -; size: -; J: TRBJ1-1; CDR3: CASSRGPGGVNTEAFF; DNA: TGTGCCAGCAGCCGAGGGCCCGGGGGAGTGAACACTGAAGCTTTCTTT
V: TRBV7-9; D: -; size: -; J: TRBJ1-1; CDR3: CASSRTEATEAFF; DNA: TGTGCCAGCAGCCGAACGGAGGCCACTGAAGCTTTCTTT
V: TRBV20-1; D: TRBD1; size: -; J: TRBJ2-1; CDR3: CSAEGQGAHNEQFF; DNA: TGCAGTGCAGAAGGACAGGGGGCGCACAATGAGCAGTTCTTC
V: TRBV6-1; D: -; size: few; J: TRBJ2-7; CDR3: CASGGVVQGKEQYF; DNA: TGTGCCAGTGGCGGTGTTGTGCAGGGGAAGGAGCAGTACTTC
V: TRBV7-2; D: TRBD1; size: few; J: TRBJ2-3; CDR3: CASMLTGVTQYF; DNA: TGTGCCAGCATGCTGACAGGGGTTACGCAGTATTTT
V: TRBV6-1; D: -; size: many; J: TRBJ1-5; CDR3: CASNSDGANQPQHF; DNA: TGTGCCAGCAACTCGGACGGTGCAAATCAGCCCCAGCATTTT
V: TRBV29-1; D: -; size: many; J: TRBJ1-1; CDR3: CSVSWTLNTEAFF; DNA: TGCAGCGTTTCCTGGACATTGAACACTGAAGCTTTCTTT
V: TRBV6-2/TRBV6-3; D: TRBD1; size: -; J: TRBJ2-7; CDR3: CASSQGASPYEQYF; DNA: TGTGCCAGCAGCCAGGGGGCTTCCCCCTACGAGCAGTACTTC
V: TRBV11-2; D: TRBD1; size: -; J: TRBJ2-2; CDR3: CASSLRGQGYGELFF; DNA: TGTGCCAGCAGCTTACGGGGACAGGGGTACGGGGAGCTGTTTTTT
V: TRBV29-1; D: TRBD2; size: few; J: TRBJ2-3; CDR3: CSVGGGASSTDTQYF; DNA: TGCAGCGTTGGCGGGGGGGCCTCTAGCACAGATACGCAGTATTTT
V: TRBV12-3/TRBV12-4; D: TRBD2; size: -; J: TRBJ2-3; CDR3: CASSRGLGTDTQYF; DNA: TGTGCCAGCAGCCGGGGACTAGGTACAGATACGCAGTATTTT
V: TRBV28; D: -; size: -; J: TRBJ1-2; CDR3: CASRRELGYTF; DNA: TGTGCCAGCAGACGCGAACTTGGCTACACCTTC
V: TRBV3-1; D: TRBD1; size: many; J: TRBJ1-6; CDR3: CASSLALGTGGSPLHF; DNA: TGTGCCAGCAGCCTCGCTTTGGGGACAGGGGGCTCACCCCTCCACTTT
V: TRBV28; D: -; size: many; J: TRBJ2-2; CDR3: CASGSQGIGELFF; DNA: TGTGCCAGCGGCTCCCAGGGGATCGGGGAGCTGTTTTTT
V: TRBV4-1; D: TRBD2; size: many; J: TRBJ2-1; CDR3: CASSTPSGGPKQFF; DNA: TGCGCCAGCAGCACGCCTAGCGGGGGCCCTAAGCAGTTCTTC
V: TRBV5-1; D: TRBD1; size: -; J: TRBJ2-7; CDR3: CASSYRTGGYEQYF; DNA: TGCGCCAGCAGCTACCGGACAGGGGGCTACGAGCAGTACTTC
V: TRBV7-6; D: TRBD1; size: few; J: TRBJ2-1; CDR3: CASSLGTGVVDEQFF; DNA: TGTGCCAGCAGCTTGGGGACAGGGGTCGTAGATGAGCAGTTCTTC
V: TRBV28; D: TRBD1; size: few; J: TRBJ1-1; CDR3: CASTVPGGTEAFF; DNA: TGTGCCAGCACTGTCCCAGGGGGAACTGAAGCTTTCTTT
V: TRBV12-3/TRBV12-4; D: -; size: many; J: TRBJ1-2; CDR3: CASSLGYGYTF; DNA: TGCGCCAGCAGCTTGGGTTATGGCTACACCTTC
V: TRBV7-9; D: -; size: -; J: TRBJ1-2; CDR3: CASSLFATRSYGYTF; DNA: TGTGCCAGCAGCTTATTTGCAACACGGAGCTATGGCTACACCTTC
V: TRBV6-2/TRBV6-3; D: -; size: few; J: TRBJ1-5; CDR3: CASSYGRPSNQPQHF; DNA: TGTGCCAGCAGTTATGGTCGCCCTAGCAATCAGCCCCAGCATTTT